This TCR beta chain was obtained from a study of T cell responses to AZD1222 COVID-19 vaccine. Study summary: Analyses pooled second doses at about 4 or about 12 weeks.

Trimming cost V 6 bases and J 7 bases; bases outside gene matches: 12. Looked up from germline, CDR1 is SGHNT and CDR2 is YYREEE (reference sequence). The CDR3 is 15 residues long. TCRdb's copy holds only in-frame clones and misses some; the assay was immunoSEQ multiplex PCR. The sample lists around 130,000 clones, approximately 85% seen once, with almost 9.5% in the top ten. The sequence came from an adult in good health. Sequencing used peripheral blood, obtained on day 0 of AZD1222 vaccination. This chain joins TRBV5-4 and TRBJ2-2, with 7 bases identical to TRBD2. CDR3 amino acids: CASTHGRTSGGELFF. CDR3 coding DNA: TGTGCCAGCACCCACGGGAGGACTAGTGGCGGGGAGCTGTTTTTT.